This section outlines one TCR beta chain sequence together with its context. This sample was taken from a study of blood T cell repertoires in COVID-19. The CDR3 has 15 amino acids. V shed 6 bases and J 1 base; nucleotides not matched to a gene: 7. Germline V gene sequence: CDR1 MDHEN, CDR2 SYDVKM. Participants' reported clinical history set cohort assignment. Profiling relied on immunoSEQ multiplex PCR, and the TCRdb table lists in-frame clones only, not all of them. This sample yields 80,000 to 130,000 clones, of which about 86% are seen a single time; less than 3.5% belongs to the top ten. The sequencing sample was made of PBMCs or T cells enriched from blood (not recorded which). J is TRBJ2-3 and V is TRBV28, with TRBD2 identical over 7 bases. The sequence was obtained from a woman aged 45 to 65 who had recovered from COVID-19. CDR3: CASRGGGVGTDTQYF. The CDR3 DNA reads TGTGCCAGCAGGGGGGGAGGGGTTGGCACAGATACGCAGTATTTT.